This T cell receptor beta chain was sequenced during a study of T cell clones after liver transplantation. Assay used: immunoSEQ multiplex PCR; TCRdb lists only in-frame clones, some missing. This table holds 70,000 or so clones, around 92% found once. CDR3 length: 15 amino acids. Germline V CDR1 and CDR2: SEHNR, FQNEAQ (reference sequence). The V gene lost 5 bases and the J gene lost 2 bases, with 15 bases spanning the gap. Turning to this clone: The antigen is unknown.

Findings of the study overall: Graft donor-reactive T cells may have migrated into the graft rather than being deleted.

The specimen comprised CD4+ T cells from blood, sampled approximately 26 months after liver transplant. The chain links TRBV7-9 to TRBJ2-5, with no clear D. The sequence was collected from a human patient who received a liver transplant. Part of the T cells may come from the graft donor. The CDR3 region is CASSPKIWGQETQYF. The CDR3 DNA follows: TGTGCCAGCAGCCCAAAAATTTGGGGACAAGAGACCCAGTACTTC.